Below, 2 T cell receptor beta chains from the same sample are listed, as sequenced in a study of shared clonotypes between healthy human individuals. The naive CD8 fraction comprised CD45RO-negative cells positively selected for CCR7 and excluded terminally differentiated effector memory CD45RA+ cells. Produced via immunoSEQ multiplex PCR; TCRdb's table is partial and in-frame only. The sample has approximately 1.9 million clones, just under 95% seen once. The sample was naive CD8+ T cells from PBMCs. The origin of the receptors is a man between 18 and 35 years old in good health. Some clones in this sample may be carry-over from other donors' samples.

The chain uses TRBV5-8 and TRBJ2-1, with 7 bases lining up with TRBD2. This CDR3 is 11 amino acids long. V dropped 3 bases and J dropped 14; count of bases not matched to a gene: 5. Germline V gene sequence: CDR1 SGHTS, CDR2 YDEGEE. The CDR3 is CASSSRLAKFF. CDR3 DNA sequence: TGTGCCAGCAGCTCCCGACTAGCAAAGTTCTTC.

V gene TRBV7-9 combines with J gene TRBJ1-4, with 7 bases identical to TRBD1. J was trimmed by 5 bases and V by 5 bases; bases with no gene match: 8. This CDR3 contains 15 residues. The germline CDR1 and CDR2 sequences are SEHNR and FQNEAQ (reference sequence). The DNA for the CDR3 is TGTGCCAGCAGCGGACGGGAGGGGGCGAATGAAAAACTGTTTTTT. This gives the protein CASSGREGANEKLFF. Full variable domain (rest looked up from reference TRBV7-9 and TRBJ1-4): DTGVSQNPRHKITKRGQNVTFRCDPISEHNRLYWYRQTLGQGPEFLTYFQNEAQLEKSRLLSDRFSAERPKGSFSTLEIQRTEQGDSAMYLCASSGREGANEKLFFGSGTQLSVL.